This TCR beta chain was sequenced during a study of T cells in Graves' hyperthyroidism and ophthalmopathy. The germline V gene encodes CDR1 SGHAT and CDR2 FQNNGV. CDR3 length equals 15 residues. V lost 1 base, J lost 6 bases, and 7 bases stayed unmatched. The investigators amplified TCR beta CDR3 regions from RNA transcripts. The HTBI set primed first-round TCR CDR3 RT-PCR. TCRdb called the multiplex PCR reads again in MiXCR, with one record for every CDR3 protein. The table has fewer than 450,000 distinct CDR3 sequences, 15% to 20% seen once. This clonotype was detected ten times or more. This chain links TRBV11-2 with TRBJ1-1, with TRBD1 matching over 8 bases. Sequenced: blood. The source of this sequence is a man aged 18 to 30 with Graves' ophthalmopathy. CDR3 amino acids: CASSLVQGATPEAFF. For the CDR3, the DNA is TGTGCCAGCAGCTTAGTGCAGGGGGCTACCCCTGAAGCTTTCTTT.